What follows is one TCR beta chain and its context. Its antigen is not identified. Generated by immunoSEQ multiplex PCR, the TCRdb table keeps only in-frame clones and is missing some. The sample has around 80,000 clones, about 92% seen once. V trimming: 7 bases; J trimming: 6 bases; junction bases outside the gene matches: 13. This CDR3 contains 16 residues. CDR1 and CDR2 from the germline V gene are SGHKS and YYEKEE (reference sequence). The data were obtained in a study of OX40 agonist ivuxolimab in advanced cancers. Study-level information: Hepatocellular carcinoma, melanoma, renal cell or head and neck cancer was diagnosed in the dose-escalation patients. Study observations and caveats: Among T cells, CD8+ cells averaged more expanded clones than CD4+ cells.

The sequencing used CD4+ or CD8+ T cells sorted from blood, collected in a trial of the OX40 agonist ivuxolimab. The source is an adult with an advanced solid tumor such as melanoma, head and neck, liver or kidney cancer. This chain joins TRBV5-5 and TRBJ2-2; 9 nucleotides line up with TRBD1. The CDR3 coding sequence is TGTGCCAGCGGACGCGAGGACAGGGGATTTGCCGGGGAGCTGTTTTTT. Translated: CASGREDRGFAGELFF.